This note documents a single TCR beta chain sequence. The antigen is not known. This entry comes from a study of vaccination and CD4 T cells after COVID-19. Study overall: Vaccination of participants consisted of two doses of either BNT162b2 or mRNA-1273 vaccine.

The V end lost 3 bases, the J end lost 2 bases, and 17 bases lay between the germline ends. There are 15 residues in the CDR3. Germline values: CDR1 DFQATT, CDR2 SNEGSKA (reference sequence). Findings and caveats of the study: SARS-CoV-2-reactive clonotypes showed a nonsignificant median rise from about 20 to 38.

With the Oncomine TCR Beta short-read assay, DNA from cultured CD4+ T cells was sequenced. One entry per CDR3 protein results from TCRdb running MiXCR on the PCR reads. The profile shows roughly 20,000 distinct CDR3 sequences, 60% of them singletons. The treatment was: approximately nine-day PBMC culture with coronavirus spike peptide pools or control peptides (ViraFEST assay). The source of this sequence is a human donor who had recovered from COVID-19. The input for sequencing was CD4+ T cells from blood, cultured in vitro, taken after SARS-CoV-2 vaccination. This chain links TRBV20-1 with TRBJ2-7; D might be TRBD2 (5 bases). The CDR3 here is CSASEGGRGTYEQYF. CDR3 sequence (DNA): TGCAGTGCTAGCGAAGGAGGTCGGGGAACCTACGAGCAGTACTTC.